This record covers a single T cell receptor beta chain. Those donating, healthy Caucasian individuals from Russia, were aged roughly 6 to 100. The data were obtained in a study of blood T cells in healthy people across ages. Using a J-beta primer mix together with a sample-barcoded 5' primer, a second PCR was run for roughly 7 to 12 cycles. Using its own MiXCR run on the 5' RACE reads, TCRdb lists one record per CDR3 protein. This table holds 1.8 million or so distinct CDR3 sequences, 39% found once. J gave up 13 bases and V 7 bases, and 14 bases lay outside the gene matches. CDR1 is ENHRY and CDR2 is SYGVKD in the germline V gene. There are 15 residues in the CDR3.

The sequenced material came from blood. The chain is built from TRBV10-3 and TRBJ2-1; TRBD2 agrees at 12 bases. The sequence derives from a human donor in good health. CDR3 residues: CAITASGGAGETQFF. The CDR3 region has the DNA TGTGCCATCACCGCTAGCGGGGGGGCCGGAGAGACCCAGTTCTTC.